These T cell receptor beta chains were read from a single sample in a study of shared clonotypes between healthy human individuals. Using immunoSEQ multiplex PCR, the repertoire was profiled, and TCRdb retains in-frame clones only, with some absent. The table has some 2 million clones, roughly 95% seen once. The sequenced sample consisted of naive CD4+ T cells sorted from blood. The origin of the receptors is a man aged 18 to 35 in good health. Both conserved end residues are part of each CDR3. A D gene is named only where the DNA matches it firmly. Clone size is shown for a subset of rows, as once, few, many or a class of expanded clone.

clone size,D gene,V gene,J gene,CDR3 protein,CDR3 DNA
-,TRBD2,TRBV5-6,TRBJ2-1,CASSLVVGTRSYNEQFF,TGTGCCAGCAGCTTGGTGGTCGGGACTAGGTCATACAATGAGCAGTTCTTC
few,-,TRBV9,TRBJ2-1,CASSVGSYNEQFF,TGTGCCAGCAGCGTAGGGTCCTACAATGAGCAGTTCTTC
-,-,TRBV11-2,TRBJ2-1,CASSLDRHEQFF,TGTGCCAGCAGCTTAGATCGGCATGAGCAGTTCTTC
-,TRBD2,TRBV7-8,TRBJ2-5,CASSFSTSGGAETQYF,TGTGCCAGCAGCTTCTCTACTAGCGGGGGGGCTGAGACCCAGTACTTC
-,-,TRBV5-6,TRBJ1-6,CASSQAGNSPLHF,TGTGCCAGCAGCCAGGCAGGCAATTCACCCCTCCACTTT
-,TRBD2,TRBV10-1,TRBJ2-3,CASSDPLAGGDTQYF,TGCGCCAGCAGTGACCCGCTAGCGGGAGGCGATACGCAGTATTTT
once,-,TRBV7-2,TRBJ2-7,CASSLALGEQYF,TGTGCCAGCAGCTTAGCGCTAGGGGAGCAGTACTTC
-,-,TRBV18,TRBJ2-1,CASSPPGIPEQFF,TGTGCCAGCTCACCACCGGGGATTCCTGAGCAGTTCTTC
-,TRBD1,TRBV6-1,TRBJ1-1,CASSRQGVGTEAFF,TGTGCCAGCAGTAGACAGGGGGTGGGCACTGAAGCTTTCTTT
-,-,TRBV6-1,TRBJ1-4,CASTRASNEKLFF,TGTGCCAGCACCCGAGCCTCTAATGAAAAACTGTTTTTT
-,TRBD1,TRBV5-4,TRBJ1-2,CASSLIGDRTLGSHSYTF,TGTGCCAGCAGCTTGATAGGGGACAGGACCCTCGGATCCCATAGCTACACCTTC
-,-,TRBV5-1,TRBJ1-6,CASSLGGKNNSPLHF,TGCGCCAGCAGCCTGGGGGGGAAGAATAATTCACCCCTCCACTTT
-,-,TRBV19,TRBJ1-2,CASSTTANYGYTF,TGTGCCAGTAGTACGACAGCGAACTATGGCTACACCTTC
-,-,TRBV2,TRBJ1-5,CASSERNQPQHF,TGTGCCAGCAGTGAGAGAAATCAGCCCCAGCATTTT
-,-,TRBV9,TRBJ2-5,CASSSDFGGYETQYF,TGTGCCAGCAGCTCAGACTTTGGCGGGTACGAGACCCAGTACTTC
few,-,TRBV7-9,TRBJ2-3,CASSFGGGTDTQYF,TGTGCCAGCAGCTTCGGCGGGGGCACAGATACGCAGTATTTT